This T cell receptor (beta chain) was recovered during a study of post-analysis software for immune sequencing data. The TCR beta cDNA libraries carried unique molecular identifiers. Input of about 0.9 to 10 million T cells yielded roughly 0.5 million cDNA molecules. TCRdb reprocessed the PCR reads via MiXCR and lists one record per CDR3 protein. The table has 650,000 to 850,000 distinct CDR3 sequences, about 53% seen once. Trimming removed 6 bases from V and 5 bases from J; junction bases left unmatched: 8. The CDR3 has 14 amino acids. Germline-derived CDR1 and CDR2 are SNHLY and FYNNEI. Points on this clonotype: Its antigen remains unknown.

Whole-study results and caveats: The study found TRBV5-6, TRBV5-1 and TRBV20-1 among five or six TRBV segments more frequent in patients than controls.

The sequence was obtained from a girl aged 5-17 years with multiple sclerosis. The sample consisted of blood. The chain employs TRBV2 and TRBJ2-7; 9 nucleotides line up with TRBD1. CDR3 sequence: CASRAGTGRDEQYF. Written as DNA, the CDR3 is TGTGCCAGCAGGGCAGGGACAGGGAGGGACGAGCAGTACTTC. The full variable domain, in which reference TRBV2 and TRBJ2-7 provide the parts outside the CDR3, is EPEVTQTPSHQVTQMGQEVILRCVPISNHLYFYWYRQILGQKVEFLVSFYNNEISEKSEIFDDQFSVERPDGSNFTLKIRSTKLEDSAMYFCASRAGTGRDEQYFGPGTRLTVT.